The 30 T cell receptor beta chains below come from one sample, sequenced in a study of shared clonotypes between healthy human individuals. TCRdb keeps only in-frame clones here, not all; method: immunoSEQ multiplex PCR. The sample yields a few million clones, over 85% seen once. The sequenced sample consisted of naive CD4+ T cells from PBMCs. The subset here: CD45RA+ positively selected. The receptor set was obtained from a man aged 18 to 29 in good health. Some clones in this sample may be carry-over from other donors' samples.

The rearrangement uses TRBV5-1 and TRBJ2-3, with D uncertain. Germline V lookup: CDR1 SGHRS, CDR2 YFSETQ. The V and J ends lost 2 bases and 1 base respectively, with 8 bases between them. This CDR3 is built from 14 residues. CDR3 in amino acids: CASSFGSRTDTQYF. For the CDR3, the DNA is TGCGCCAGCAGCTTCGGCAGTCGCACAGATACGCAGTATTTT.

This clone was seen a handful of times. The chain links TRBV6-5 to TRBJ1-4; D gene ambiguous. The CDR3 is made up of 14 amino acids. V lost 6 bases, J lost 3 bases, and 11 bases lay in between. CDR1 MNHEY and CDR2 SVGAGI come from the germline V gene. The CDR3, as DNA: TGTGCCAGCAGACCCGATGGGCCTAATGAAAAACTGTTTTTT. This codes for CASRPDGPNEKLFF.

This clone was seen a single time. This rearrangement joins TRBV9 to TRBJ2-3; 8 bases are a match to TRBD2. CDR1 and CDR2 (germline): SGDLS, YYNGEE. V lost 1 base to trimming and J lost 4 bases; unmatched junction nucleotides: 5. The CDR3 is made up of 15 amino acids. This CDR3 is CASSVRGAGADTQYF. DNA for the CDR3: TGTGCCAGCAGCGTAAGGGGAGCGGGAGCAGATACGCAGTATTTT.

The rearrangement uses TRBV25-1 and TRBJ1-1; D not certain. Trimming stripped 10 bases from V and 0 bases from J, with 12 bases between. Per germline, CDR1 MGHDK and CDR2 SYGVNS. This CDR3 contains 13 residues. CDR3 amino acids: CATLNHLNTEAFF. For the CDR3, the DNA is TGTGCCACCCTGAATCATTTGAACACTGAAGCTTTCTTT. Looking up the rest from reference TRBV25-1 and TRBJ1-1 gives the full variable domain: EADIYQTPRYLVIGTGKKITLECSQTMGHDKMYWYQQDPGMELHLIHYSYGVNSTEKGDLSSESTVSRIRTEHFPLTLESARPSHTSQYLCATLNHLNTEAFFGQGTRLTVV.

The V gene is TRBV2, the J gene TRBJ2-7; 12 bases match TRBD1. The CDR3 is made up of 14 amino acids. Trimming cost V 7 bases and J 3 bases; bases outside gene matches: 4. Germline lookup yields CDR1 SNHLY and CDR2 FYNNEI. The CDR3 loop reads CASKGDRGLYEQYF. CDR3 bases: TGTGCCAGCAAGGGGGACAGGGGGCTCTACGAGCAGTACTTC.

This clone was observed a single time. The genes are TRBV5-1 and TRBJ2-1, with D possibly being TRBD1 (5 bases). V was shortened by 2 bases and J by 3 bases, with 15 bases between the two germline ends. Germline loops: CDR1 SGHRS, CDR2 YFSETQ. The CDR3 contains 16 residues. CDR3 in DNA: TGCGCCAGCAGCTTAACGACAGCCCCGATCTACAATGAGCAGTTCTTC. Protein: CASSLTTAPIYNEQFF.

V and J are TRBV11-1 and TRBJ2-1; D not certain. Per the germline V gene, CDR1 is SGHAT and CDR2 is FQDESV (reference sequence). The CDR3 runs to 16 residues. Between the trimmed V and J ends, which lost 3 bases and 1 base, there was a span of 13 bases. DNA of the CDR3: TGTGCCAGCAGCTTCCACGGGTTAGGGTCCTACAATGAGCAGTTCTTC. Protein: CASSFHGLGSYNEQFF.

The V and J genes are TRBV10-1 and TRBJ2-5; D may correspond to TRBD1 or TRBD2 (7 bases each). Germline values: CDR1 WNHNN, CDR2 SYGVQD (reference sequence). The length of the CDR3 is 14 residues. Trimming stripped 6 bases from V and 5 bases from J, with 16 bases between. The CDR3: CASSDTGEGETQYF. The CDR3 DNA reads as TGCGCCAGCAGCGACACAGGGGAGGGGGAGACCCAGTACTTC.

The rearrangement uses TRBV7-2 and TRBJ2-7; D is possibly TRBD1 or TRBD2 (5 bases each). The CDR3 has 15 residues. Germline CDR1 is SGHTA and CDR2 is FQGNSA. V lost 2 bases and J lost 2, with 13 bases in between. CDR3 residues: CASSLSRGLTYEQYF. The CDR3, as DNA: TGTGCCAGCAGCTTATCCCGGGGCCTGACCTACGAGCAGTACTTC. Drawing the rest from reference TRBV7-2 and TRBJ2-7, the complete variable domain is GAGVSQSPSNKVTEKGKDVELRCDPISGHTALYWYRQSLGQGLEFLIYFQGNSAPDKSGLPSDRFSAERTGGSVSTLTIQRTQQEDSAVYLCASSLSRGLTYEQYFGPGTRLTVT.

The chain employs TRBV28 and TRBJ2-5; weak D call: TRBD2 (6 bases). Looked up from germline, CDR1 is MDHEN and CDR2 is SYDVKM. This CDR3 has 13 amino acids. V was pared by 4 bases and J by 4 bases, with 10 bases between. Written as DNA, the CDR3 is TGTGCCAGCAGTTCAGGGACTTCAGAGACCCAGTACTTC. This sequence encodes CASSSGTSETQYF.

The chain uses TRBV2 and TRBJ1-2; maybe TRBD1 (6 bases). This CDR3 region has 14 residues. Germline CDR1 is SNHLY and CDR2 is FYNNEI. V lost 6 bases and J lost 2, with 13 bases in between. The CDR3 is CASRGTTGNYGYTF. CDR3 DNA: TGTGCCAGCAGGGGGACGACAGGCAACTATGGCTACACCTTC.

The rearrangement links TRBV15 to TRBJ2-7, with D possibly TRBD1 on 6 matching bases. Germline V gene sequence: CDR1 LNHNV, CDR2 YYDKDF (reference sequence). This CDR3 has 12 residues. V was cut by 9 bases and J by 1 base, with 10 bases left in between. CDR3 loop: CATQDRSYEQYF. The CDR3 DNA reads as TGTGCCACTCAGGACAGATCCTACGAGCAGTACTTC.

Only one count was recorded for this clone. V gene TRBV6-1 combines with J gene TRBJ2-7; 11 nucleotides match TRBD2. CDR3 length: 14 amino acids. CDR1 MNHNS and CDR2 SASEGT come from the germline V gene. V shed 8 bases and J 4 bases; nucleotides not matched to a gene: 7. CDR3 DNA sequence: TGTGCCAGCGGAACACTAGCGGGAGCATACGAGCAGTACTTC. The encoded protein is CASGTLAGAYEQYF.

V and J are TRBV7-9 and TRBJ2-7, with TRBD2 identical over 13 bases. V shed 1 base, J shed 5 bases, and the junction held 2 bases outside the gene matches. Per the germline V gene, CDR1 is SEHNR and CDR2 is FQNEAQ (reference sequence). This CDR3 is 15 amino acids long. CDR3: CASSLGLAGGNEQYF. In DNA, the CDR3 is TGTGCCAGCAGCTTAGGACTAGCGGGAGGTAACGAGCAGTACTTC. Based on the CDR3 plus reference TRBV7-9 and TRBJ2-7, the full variable domain is DTGVSQNPRHKITKRGQNVTFRCDPISEHNRLYWYRQTLGQGPEFLTYFQNEAQLEKSRLLSDRFSAERPKGSFSTLEIQRTEQGDSAMYLCASSLGLAGGNEQYFGPGTRLTVT.

The V gene is TRBV5-1, the J gene TRBJ1-2; no clear D gene. Germline assignment: CDR1 SGHRS and CDR2 YFSETQ. V was pared by 4 bases and J by 2 bases, with 18 bases between. The CDR3 contains 16 residues. CDR3 loop: CASSPGGGLENYGYTF. The CDR3 DNA follows: TGCGCCAGCAGCCCTGGAGGCGGACTAGAAAACTATGGCTACACCTTC.

V and J are TRBV7-9 and TRBJ1-4; 11 bases fit TRBD1. This CDR3 comprises 15 residues. V dropped 5 bases and J dropped 7; count of bases not matched to a gene: 6. Germline V lookup: CDR1 SEHNR, CDR2 FQNEAQ (reference sequence). CDR3 DNA sequence: TGTGCCAGCAGCGCCGGACAGGGGGCGGGTGAAAAACTGTTTTTT. Translation gives CASSAGQGAGEKLFF.

The genes are TRBV6-6 and TRBJ2-5; no firm D call. Germline loops: CDR1 MNHNY, CDR2 SVGAGI (reference sequence). The CDR3 runs 14 residues. Trimming stripped 6 bases from V and 4 bases from J, with 15 bases between. The CDR3, as DNA: TGTGCCAGCAGGGACCTCAGCCACCGAGAGACCCAGTACTTC. Translation gives CASRDLSHRETQYF.

The chain recombines TRBV9 with TRBJ2-5; 10 bases are a match to TRBD1. The length of the CDR3 is 16 residues. J was trimmed by 1 base and V by 3 bases; bases with no gene match: 6. Germline loops: CDR1 SGDLS, CDR2 YYNGEE. The CDR3 region is CASSGGRDRGQETQYF. As DNA, the CDR3 is TGTGCCAGCAGCGGTGGCCGGGACAGGGGCCAAGAGACCCAGTACTTC.

As to this clone: The sample contains more than one DNA sequence encoding this CDR3. The J gene is TRBJ2-5, the V gene TRBV29-1, with 7 bases identical to TRBD1. The trim removed 5 bases at V and 4 bases at J, leaving 4 bases unmatched. This CDR3 region has 12 residues. The germline V gene has CDR1 SQVTM and CDR2 ANQGSEA. In DNA, the CDR3 is TGCAGCGTTTACAGGGGTTCAGAGACCCAGTACTTC. Translation: CSVYRGSETQYF.

The chain recombines TRBV7-9 with TRBJ1-1, with D possibly being TRBD1 (6 bases). V lost 5 bases and J lost 8, with 18 bases in between. The CDR3 is 14 amino acids. CDR1 is SEHNR and CDR2 is FQNEAQ in the germline V gene (reference sequence). The CDR3 reads CASSDFNREWEAFF. CDR3 DNA sequence: TGTGCCAGCAGCGACTTCAACAGGGAATGGGAAGCTTTCTTT.

The chain employs TRBV27 and TRBJ1-1; D not certain. CDR3 size: 13 residues. Trimming took off 2 bases at V and 3 bases at J, with 7 bases between the two ends. CDR1 and CDR2 from the germline V gene are MNHEY and SMNVEV (reference sequence). This CDR3 reads CASSLTPYTEAFF. The CDR3 DNA sequence: TGTGCCAGCAGTTTAACTCCTTACACTGAAGCTTTCTTT.

The table lists this clone with a few counts. The sample has other DNA sequences that encode this CDR3 too. In DNA form, the CDR3 reads TGTGCCAGCTCACCCTCGCAGGACTATGGCTACACCTTC. This translates into CASSPSQDYGYTF. The V gene is TRBV18, the J gene TRBJ1-2; no definite D call. The CDR3 has 13 residues. Trimming shortened V by 3 bases and J by 3 bases, and 8 bases separated the two germline ends. CDR1 KGHSH and CDR2 LQKENI come from the germline V gene.

This clone has just one count. The genes are TRBV27 and TRBJ2-7, with 8 nucleotides matching TRBD1. This CDR3 region has 15 residues. Germline V CDR1 and CDR2: MNHEY, SMNVEV (reference sequence). Trimming at V came to 6 bases and at J to 6 bases, leaving 13 bases not matched to a gene. CDR3 region: CASRLGIQGVGEQYF. The CDR3 coding sequence is TGTGCCAGCAGGTTGGGGATACAGGGGGTAGGCGAGCAGTACTTC.

The chain is built from TRBV29-1 and TRBJ2-1, with D perhaps being TRBD1 or TRBD2 (8 bases each). V shed 7 bases and J shed 3 bases, with 16 bases lying between them. CDR3 length equals 14 residues. The germline gives CDR1 SQVTM, CDR2 ANQGSEA. Written as DNA, the CDR3 is TGCAGCGGACAGGGGCGGGGGGTCTACAATGAGCAGTTCTTC. This sequence encodes CSGQGRGVYNEQFF.

V usage is TRBV4-3 and J usage is TRBJ2-2; possibly TRBD2 for D (6 bases). The CDR3 is made up of 17 amino acids. Germline V gene sequence: CDR1 LGHNA, CDR2 YSLEER. Trimming shortened V by 0 bases and J by 2 bases, and 13 bases separated the two germline ends. The CDR3 bases are TGCGCCAGCAGCCAAGACTCTCTTAGCGGTAACACCGGGGAGCTGTTTTTT. This encodes CASSQDSLSGNTGELFF.

The rearrangement uses TRBV5-1 and TRBJ2-7, with D perhaps TRBD2 (6 bases). CDR1 and CDR2 from the germline V gene are SGHRS and YFSETQ. The CDR3 is made up of 16 amino acids. The V end lost 2 bases, the J end lost 0 bases, and 15 bases lay between the germline ends. CDR3: CASSFDPAGSSYEQYF. The DNA of the CDR3 is TGCGCCAGCAGCTTTGACCCGGCGGGGAGCTCCTACGAGCAGTACTTC.

The CDR3 bases are TGCGCCAGCAGCAACTCAGCCAGGACAGGGTTTATCCTCACCGGGGAGCTGTTTTTT. Amino acid sequence: CASSNSARTGFILTGELFF. The chain employs TRBV5-1 and TRBJ2-2; 8 bases are a match to TRBD1. V shed 4 bases, J shed 4 bases, and the junction held 18 bases outside the gene matches. This CDR3 is 19 amino acids long. The V gene's germline CDR1 is SGHRS and CDR2 YFSETQ.

This clone was seen a single time. The chain couples TRBV19 to TRBJ1-1; 8 bases are a match to TRBD1. CDR3 length: 15 residues. The trim removed 4 bases at V and 3 bases at J, leaving 7 bases unmatched. Germline CDR1 is LNHDA and CDR2 is SQIVND (reference sequence). CDR3 nucleotides: TGTGCCAGTAGTACCGGGGTGACAGGGGACACTGAAGCTTTCTTT. Protein sequence: CASSTGVTGDTEAFF.

CDR3 sequence (DNA): TGTGCCAGCAGCTTGGGACGACTAAGGGGAGATACGCAGTATTTT. The encoded protein is CASSLGRLRGDTQYF. The chain uses TRBV11-3 and TRBJ2-3; either TRBD1 or TRBD2 may supply D (5 bases each). The CDR3 covers 15 residues. Germline CDR1 reads SGHNT; CDR2 reads YENEEA. Trimming took off 3 bases at V and 5 bases at J, with 15 bases between the two ends.

The V and J genes are TRBV30 and TRBJ2-7; D uncertain. V lost 5 bases and J 0 bases, leaving 23 bases between the germline ends. CDR1 and CDR2 from the germline V gene are GTSNPN and SVGIG (reference sequence). There are 17 residues in the CDR3. CDR3 sequence: CAWSSDGQTSYSYEQYF. The CDR3 coding sequence is TGTGCCTGGTCCTCGGACGGGCAAACCTCTTACTCCTACGAGCAGTACTTC. Looking up the rest from reference TRBV30 and TRBJ2-7 gives the full variable domain: SQTIHQWPATLVQPVGSPLSLECTVEGTSNPNLYWYRQAAGRGLQLLFYSVGIGQISSEVPQNLSASRPQDRQFILSSKKLLLSDSGFYLCAWSSDGQTSYSYEQYFGPGTRLTVT.